This TCR beta chain is from a study of T cells in Graves' hyperthyroidism and ophthalmopathy. Study-level information: Peripheral blood samples were taken at initial diagnosis, prior to any treatment.

Amplification of TCR beta CDR3 regions was performed using RNA transcripts as template. When the TCR CDR3 underwent first-round RT-PCR, the HTBI primer set was used. One entry per CDR3 protein results from TCRdb running MiXCR on the multiplex PCR reads. Altogether hundreds of thousands of distinct CDR3 sequences are present, approximately 14% being singletons, with the ten largest covering about 9.4%. In making diagnoses, clinical symptoms, serum thyroxine and TRAb, thyroid ultrasound and orbital computed tomography were all used. There are 14 residues in the CDR3. V dropped 2 bases and J dropped 6; count of bases not matched to a gene: 4. Germline assignment: CDR1 ENHRY and CDR2 SYGVKD.

Sequencing input: blood. The genes are TRBV10-3 and TRBJ2-1, with 7 positions matching TRBD1. The sequence was obtained from a young woman with Graves' hyperthyroidism. CDR3 in DNA: TGTGCCATCAGTGAGGACAGGGATGGCAATGAGCAGTTCTTC. It translates to CAISEDRDGNEQFF.